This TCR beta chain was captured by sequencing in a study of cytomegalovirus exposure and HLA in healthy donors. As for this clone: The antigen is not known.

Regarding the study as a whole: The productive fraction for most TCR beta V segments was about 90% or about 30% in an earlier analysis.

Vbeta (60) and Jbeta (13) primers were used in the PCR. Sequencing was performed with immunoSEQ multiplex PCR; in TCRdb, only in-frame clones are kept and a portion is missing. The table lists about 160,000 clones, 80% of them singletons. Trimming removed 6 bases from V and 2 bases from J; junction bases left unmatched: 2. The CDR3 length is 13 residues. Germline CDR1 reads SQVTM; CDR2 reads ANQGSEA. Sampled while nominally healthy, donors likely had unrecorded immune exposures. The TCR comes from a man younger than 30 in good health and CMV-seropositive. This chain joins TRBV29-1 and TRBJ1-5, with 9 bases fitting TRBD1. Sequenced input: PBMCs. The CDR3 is CSVRTGGNQPQHF. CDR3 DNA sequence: TGCAGCGTGAGGACAGGGGGCAATCAGCCCCAGCATTTT.